This T cell receptor (beta chain) appears in the sequencing data of a study of cytomegalovirus exposure and HLA in healthy donors. The PCR made use of 60 Vbeta and 13 Jbeta primers. Clones were read by immunoSEQ multiplex PCR, and TCRdb kept only the in-frame ones, dropping some. The data show 80,000 to 130,000 clones, approximately 77% seen once. Study outcomes and limitations: As a later analysis showed, a missense DCLRE1C variant was linked to trimming of TCR beta V- and J-genes.

On this clone: Its target is unknown.

The ends were cut back, 6 bases at V and 2 bases at J, with 16 bases in the middle. This CDR3 comprises 15 residues. Germline V CDR1 and CDR2: MNHNY, SVGAGI (reference sequence). This receptor was obtained from a male donor in good health and CMV-seropositive. This chain connects TRBV6-6 to TRBJ2-5, with D tentatively TRBD2 (7 bases). Sequenced: PBMCs. This chain's CDR3 is CASSPPRGRQETQYF. CDR3 DNA: TGTGCCAGCAGCCCTCCGCGGGGGCGTCAAGAGACCCAGTACTTC.